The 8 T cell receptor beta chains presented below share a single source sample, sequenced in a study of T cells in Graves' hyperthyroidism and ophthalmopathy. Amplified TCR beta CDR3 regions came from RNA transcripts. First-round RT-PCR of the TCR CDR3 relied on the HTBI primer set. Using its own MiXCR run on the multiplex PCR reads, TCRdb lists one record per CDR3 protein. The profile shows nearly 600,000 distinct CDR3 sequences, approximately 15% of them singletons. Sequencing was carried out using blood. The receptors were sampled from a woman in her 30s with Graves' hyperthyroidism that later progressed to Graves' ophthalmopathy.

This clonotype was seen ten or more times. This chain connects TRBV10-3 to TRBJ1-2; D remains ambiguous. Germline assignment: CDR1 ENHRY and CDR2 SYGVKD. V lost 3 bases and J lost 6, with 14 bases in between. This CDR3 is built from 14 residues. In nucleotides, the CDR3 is TGTGCCATCAGTGATAAAGACGGTGTAAATGGCTACACCTTC. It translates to CAISDKDGVNGYTF.

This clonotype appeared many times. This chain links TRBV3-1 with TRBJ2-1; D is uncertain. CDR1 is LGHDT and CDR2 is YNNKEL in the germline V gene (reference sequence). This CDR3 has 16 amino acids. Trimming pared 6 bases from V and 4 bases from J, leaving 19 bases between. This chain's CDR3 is CASSQDRPEWYNEQFF. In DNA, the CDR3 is TGTGCCAGCAGTCAGGATCGCCCGGAGTGGTACAATGAGCAGTTCTTC.

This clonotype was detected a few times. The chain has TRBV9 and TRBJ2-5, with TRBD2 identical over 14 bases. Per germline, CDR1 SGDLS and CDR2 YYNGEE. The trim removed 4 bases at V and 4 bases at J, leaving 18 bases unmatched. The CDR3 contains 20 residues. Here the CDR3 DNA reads TGTGCCAGCAGCCCCTCCCTCGGACTAGCGGGAGGTAGTTGGGGAGAGACCCAGTACTTC. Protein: CASSPSLGLAGGSWGETQYF.

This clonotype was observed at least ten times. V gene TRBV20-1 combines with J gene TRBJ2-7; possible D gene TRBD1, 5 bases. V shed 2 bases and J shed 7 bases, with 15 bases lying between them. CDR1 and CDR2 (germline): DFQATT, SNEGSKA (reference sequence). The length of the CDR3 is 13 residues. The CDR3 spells CSARKIPRDEQYF. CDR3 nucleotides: TGCAGTGCTAGAAAAATCCCCAGGGATGAGCAGTACTTC.

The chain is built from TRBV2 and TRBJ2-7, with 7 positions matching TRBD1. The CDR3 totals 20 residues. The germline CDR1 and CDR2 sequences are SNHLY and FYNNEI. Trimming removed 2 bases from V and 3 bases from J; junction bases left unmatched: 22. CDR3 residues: CASSENTGQRVRFSYYEQYF. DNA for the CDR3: TGTGCCAGCAGTGAAAATACGGGACAGCGAGTCCGATTCTCCTACTACGAGCAGTACTTC. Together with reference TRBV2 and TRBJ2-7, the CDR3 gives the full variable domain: EPEVTQTPSHQVTQMGQEVILRCVPISNHLYFYWYRQILGQKVEFLVSFYNNEISEKSEIFDDQFSVERPDGSNFTLKIRSTKLEDSAMYFCASSENTGQRVRFSYYEQYFGPGTRLTVT.

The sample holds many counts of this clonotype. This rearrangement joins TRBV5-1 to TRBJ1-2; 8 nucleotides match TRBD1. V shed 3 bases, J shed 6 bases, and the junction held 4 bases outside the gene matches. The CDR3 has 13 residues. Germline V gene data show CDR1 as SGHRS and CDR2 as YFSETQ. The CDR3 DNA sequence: TGCGCCAGCAGCTCGGACAGGGTCCATGGCTACACCTTC. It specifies CASSSDRVHGYTF.

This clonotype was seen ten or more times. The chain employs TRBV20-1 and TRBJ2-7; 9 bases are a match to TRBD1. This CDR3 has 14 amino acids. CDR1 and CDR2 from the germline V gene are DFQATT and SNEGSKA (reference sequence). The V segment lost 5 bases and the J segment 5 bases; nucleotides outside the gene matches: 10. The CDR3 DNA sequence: TGCAGTGCTCCCCGACAGGGGGTGATGAACGAGCAGTACTTC. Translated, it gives CSAPRQGVMNEQYF.

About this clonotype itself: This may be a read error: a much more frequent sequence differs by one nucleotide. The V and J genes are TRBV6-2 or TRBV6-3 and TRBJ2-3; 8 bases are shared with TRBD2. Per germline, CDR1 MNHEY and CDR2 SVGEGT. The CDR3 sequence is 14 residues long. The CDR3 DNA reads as TGTGCCAGCAGCCATAGCGGGGCGGCCGATACGCAGTGTTTT. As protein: CASSHSGAADTQCF.